This is a list of T cell receptor beta chains from one sample in a study of beta chain features in type 1 diabetes. Assay used: immunoSEQ multiplex PCR; TCRdb lists only in-frame clones, some missing. The sample holds about 190,000 clones, approximately 8.1% seen once. The sample was central memory CD4+ T cells from blood. The source of these receptors is a woman aged 40 to 50 with type 1 diabetes. Both conserved end residues are part of each CDR3. The order of the fields is D gene, clone size, V gene, J gene, CDR3 DNA, CDR3 protein. A D gene is named only where the DNA matches it firmly. The listing skips clone size in some rows; elsewhere it reads once, few, many or a size class.

D gene: TRBD1
clone size: -
V gene: TRBV7-9
J gene: TRBJ1-3
CDR3 DNA: TGTGCCAGCAGCTTTGGACAGGGGGCGCAAAACACCATATATTTT
CDR3 protein: CASSFGQGAQNTIYF

D gene: -
clone size: few
V gene: TRBV29-1
J gene: TRBJ1-1
CDR3 DNA: TGCAGCCTGGGGAGGGGGGGAACTGAAGCTTTCTTT
CDR3 protein: CSLGRGGTEAFF

D gene: -
clone size: -
V gene: TRBV15
J gene: TRBJ1-2
CDR3 DNA: TGTGCCACCAGCAGAGGAGATGGTAACTATGGCTACACCTTC
CDR3 protein: CATSRGDGNYGYTF

D gene: -
clone size: many
V gene: TRBV18
J gene: TRBJ2-2
CDR3 DNA: TGTGCCAGCTCACCACCACTAGCCGACACCGGGGAGCTGTTTTTT
CDR3 protein: CASSPPLADTGELFF

D gene: -
clone size: -
V gene: TRBV4-3
J gene: TRBJ2-4
CDR3 DNA: TGCGCCAGCAGCCGAAAGGGGGGGGGCGGAAACATTCAGTACTTC
CDR3 protein: CASSRKGGGGNIQYF

D gene: TRBD2
clone size: -
V gene: TRBV7-2
J gene: TRBJ2-2
CDR3 DNA: TGTGCCAGCAGCCCTTGGACTAGCGGAGGGAGGGAGCTGTTTTTT
CDR3 protein: CASSPWTSGGRELFF

D gene: TRBD1
clone size: few
V gene: TRBV11-2
J gene: TRBJ2-3
CDR3 DNA: TGTGCCAGCAGCTTAGATCTGAAGGGGGCGGCTACGCAGTATTTT
CDR3 protein: CASSLDLKGAATQYF

D gene: -
clone size: few
V gene: TRBV4-3
J gene: TRBJ1-4
CDR3 DNA: TGCGCCAGCAGCCGCGGGAGAGCAGCAACTAATGAAAAACTGTTTTTT
CDR3 protein: CASSRGRAATNEKLFF

D gene: TRBD2
clone size: -
V gene: TRBV19
J gene: TRBJ2-1
CDR3 DNA: TGTGCCAGTAGTATGACTAGCGGGAGCTCCTACAATGAGCAGTTCTTC
CDR3 protein: CASSMTSGSSYNEQFF

D gene: -
clone size: -
V gene: TRBV5-1
J gene: TRBJ2-7
CDR3 DNA: TGCGCCAGCAGCTTAGGCGGTGAGAGCTCCTACGAGCAGTACTTC
CDR3 protein: CASSLGGESSYEQYF

D gene: -
clone size: few
V gene: TRBV2
J gene: TRBJ2-7
CDR3 DNA: TGTGCCAGCAGTGCACTCCAGGGACACGGGGAGCAGTACTTC
CDR3 protein: CASSALQGHGEQYF

D gene: -
clone size: few
V gene: TRBV1
J gene: TRBJ2-7
CDR3 DNA: TGCACTATCGTAGTACCTCACTCCTACGAGCAGTACTTC
CDR3 protein: CTIVVPHSYEQYF

D gene: TRBD2
clone size: few
V gene: TRBV2
J gene: TRBJ2-6
CDR3 DNA: TGTGCCACCGTTGCTGGACTAGGCCTCCCAGGGGCCAACGTCCTGACTTTC
CDR3 protein: CATVAGLGLPGANVLTF

D gene: -
clone size: few
V gene: TRBV5-4
J gene: TRBJ2-1
CDR3 DNA: TGTGCCAGCAGCTTGGCCGCTGGGCCCTACAATGAGCAGTTCTTC
CDR3 protein: CASSLAAGPYNEQFF

D gene: -
clone size: -
V gene: TRBV4-2
J gene: TRBJ2-2
CDR3 DNA: TGTGCCAGCAGCCAAGACACGGTGAACACCGGGGAGCTGTTTTTT
CDR3 protein: CASSQDTVNTGELFF

D gene: TRBD1
clone size: -
V gene: TRBV9
J gene: TRBJ2-7
CDR3 DNA: TGTGCCAGCAGCCGTCCCGGGACAGGCTACGAGCAGTACTTC
CDR3 protein: CASSRPGTGYEQYF

D gene: TRBD2
clone size: -
V gene: TRBV9
J gene: TRBJ2-3
CDR3 DNA: TGTGCCAGCAGCATCAGCACAAGCGGGAGGGGCTACACAGATACGCAGTATTTT
CDR3 protein: CASSISTSGRGYTDTQYF

D gene: TRBD1
clone size: -
V gene: TRBV28
J gene: TRBJ1-1
CDR3 DNA: TGTGCCATTACCGGGACAGCGAGGAACACTGAAGCTTTCTTT
CDR3 protein: CAITGTARNTEAFF

D gene: TRBD1
clone size: few
V gene: TRBV2
J gene: TRBJ1-1
CDR3 DNA: TGTGCCAGCACCCGGGACAGGCAAGAAGAAGCTTTCTTT
CDR3 protein: CASTRDRQEEAFF

D gene: TRBD1
clone size: many
V gene: TRBV30
J gene: TRBJ1-5
CDR3 DNA: TGTGCCTGGAGGCCCGGGACAGGGGGCAATCAGCCCCAGCATTTT
CDR3 protein: CAWRPGTGGNQPQHF

D gene: -
clone size: few
V gene: TRBV10-3
J gene: TRBJ1-1
CDR3 DNA: TGTGCCATCAGTGAGTCGGGAGACGAAGCTTTCTTT
CDR3 protein: CAISESGDEAFF

D gene: -
clone size: few
V gene: TRBV4-1
J gene: TRBJ1-1
CDR3 DNA: TGCGCCAGCAGCCAAGACGCAGGTTCCACTGAAGCTTTCTTT
CDR3 protein: CASSQDAGSTEAFF

D gene: TRBD1
clone size: -
V gene: TRBV5-4
J gene: TRBJ2-7
CDR3 DNA: TGTGCCAGCAGCGGAGGAACGGGACAGGTCTACGAGCAGTACTTC
CDR3 protein: CASSGGTGQVYEQYF

D gene: -
clone size: -
V gene: TRBV19
J gene: TRBJ1-5
CDR3 DNA: TGTGCCAGTACGGTCGGCGGAAATCAGCCCCAGCATTTT
CDR3 protein: CASTVGGNQPQHF

D gene: TRBD1
clone size: -
V gene: TRBV7-2
J gene: TRBJ2-5
CDR3 DNA: TGTGCCAGCAGCATGGGACAGGGCGCGGAGACCCAGTACTTC
CDR3 protein: CASSMGQGAETQYF

D gene: -
clone size: -
V gene: TRBV7-2
J gene: TRBJ2-2
CDR3 DNA: TGTGCCAGCAGCTTAGCACAGACGAACACCGGGGAGCTGTTTTTT
CDR3 protein: CASSLAQTNTGELFF

D gene: -
clone size: few
V gene: TRBV6-6
J gene: TRBJ2-3
CDR3 DNA: TGTGCCAGCAGTAACACAGGGTGGGAGGATACGCAGTATTTT
CDR3 protein: CASSNTGWEDTQYF

D gene: -
clone size: few
V gene: TRBV10-3
J gene: TRBJ1-1
CDR3 DNA: TGTGCCATCTCCCAGCGGTATGAAGCTTTCTTT
CDR3 protein: CAISQRYEAFF

D gene: TRBD1
clone size: few
V gene: TRBV18
J gene: TRBJ2-1
CDR3 DNA: TGTGCCAGCTCACCAGGGACAGGGGGTGATCATGAGCAGTTCTTC
CDR3 protein: CASSPGTGGDHEQFF

D gene: TRBD1
clone size: -
V gene: TRBV5-1
J gene: TRBJ2-7
CDR3 DNA: TGCGCCAGCAGCTTGACAGGGGGACCCTACGAGCAGTACTTC
CDR3 protein: CASSLTGGPYEQYF

D gene: -
clone size: -
V gene: TRBV9
J gene: TRBJ1-3
CDR3 DNA: TGTGCCAGCAGCGTCGGACTGGGCTCTGGAAACACCATATATTTT
CDR3 protein: CASSVGLGSGNTIYF

D gene: TRBD2
clone size: many
V gene: TRBV5-5
J gene: TRBJ2-1
CDR3 DNA: TGTGCCAGCAGTTGGGGACTAGCGGGGTCGGATGAGCAGTTCTTC
CDR3 protein: CASSWGLAGSDEQFF

D gene: TRBD1
clone size: many
V gene: TRBV4-2
J gene: TRBJ2-7
CDR3 DNA: TGTGCCAGCAGCCAACCCTCCGGGACAGATACCTACGAGCAGTACTTC
CDR3 protein: CASSQPSGTDTYEQYF

D gene: TRBD1
clone size: few
V gene: TRBV30
J gene: TRBJ1-2
CDR3 DNA: TGTGCCTGGACAGGGGGCGCGATAGGCTACACCTTC
CDR3 protein: CAWTGGAIGYTF

D gene: -
clone size: few
V gene: TRBV29-1
J gene: TRBJ1-4
CDR3 DNA: TGCAGCGTTGTGCGGGGGGAGAATGAAAAACTGTTTTTT
CDR3 protein: CSVVRGENEKLFF

D gene: -
clone size: -
V gene: TRBV30
J gene: TRBJ1-3
CDR3 DNA: TGTGCCGGTCGGAGCGGTGGAAACACCATATATTTT
CDR3 protein: CAGRSGGNTIYF

D gene: TRBD2
clone size: -
V gene: TRBV4-2
J gene: TRBJ2-3
CDR3 DNA: TGTGCCAGCAGCCCGAGCGGGAGGGCCAAAGATACGCAGTATTTT
CDR3 protein: CASSPSGRAKDTQYF

D gene: TRBD1
clone size: few
V gene: TRBV29-1
J gene: TRBJ2-6
CDR3 DNA: TGCAGCGTACGAGGGACAGTTCTCTCTGGGGCCAACGTCCTGACTTTC
CDR3 protein: CSVRGTVLSGANVLTF

D gene: -
clone size: few
V gene: TRBV10-3
J gene: TRBJ1-5
CDR3 DNA: TGTGCCATCAGTGACAACCGACAGACTCTCAATCAGCCCCAGCATTTT
CDR3 protein: CAISDNRQTLNQPQHF

D gene: TRBD1
clone size: few
V gene: TRBV7-9
J gene: TRBJ2-1
CDR3 DNA: TGTGCCAGCAGCCAGACAGGGACAGGGGACAATGAGCAGTTCTTC
CDR3 protein: CASSQTGTGDNEQFF

D gene: TRBD2
clone size: few
V gene: TRBV19
J gene: TRBJ2-3
CDR3 DNA: TGTGCCAGTAGTATCGGGAATAGCGGGAGACGAAATACGCAGTATTTT
CDR3 protein: CASSIGNSGRRNTQYF

D gene: -
clone size: -
V gene: TRBV9
J gene: TRBJ2-3
CDR3 DNA: TGTGCCAGCAGCGTATTTTCTAGCGAGAGCACAGATACGCAGTATTTT
CDR3 protein: CASSVFSSESTDTQYF

D gene: TRBD1
clone size: few
V gene: TRBV29-1
J gene: TRBJ2-4
CDR3 DNA: TGCAGCGTTGGGACAGGTAAAAACATTCAGTACTTC
CDR3 protein: CSVGTGKNIQYF

D gene: -
clone size: few
V gene: TRBV4-3
J gene: TRBJ1-2
CDR3 DNA: TGCGCCAGCAGCCAAGATCGGAGCGGCTACACCTTC
CDR3 protein: CASSQDRSGYTF

D gene: TRBD2
clone size: -
V gene: TRBV5-5
J gene: TRBJ2-5
CDR3 DNA: TGTGCCAGCAGCTTAGCAGGGACTACGGTAGGAGAGACCCAGTACTTC
CDR3 protein: CASSLAGTTVGETQYF

D gene: -
clone size: -
V gene: TRBV28
J gene: TRBJ1-3
CDR3 DNA: TGTGCCAGCAGTAGGCAATCGGGAGGAAACACCATATATTTT
CDR3 protein: CASSRQSGGNTIYF

D gene: -
clone size: -
V gene: TRBV9
J gene: TRBJ1-6
CDR3 DNA: TGTGCCAGCAGCGGGGACACGTTCATTAACTCACCCCTCCACTTT
CDR3 protein: CASSGDTFINSPLHF

D gene: -
clone size: -
V gene: TRBV5-6
J gene: TRBJ1-1
CDR3 DNA: TGTGCCAGCAGCTTGCGTGGAACCGGGACTGAAGCTTTCTTT
CDR3 protein: CASSLRGTGTEAFF

D gene: -
clone size: -
V gene: TRBV15
J gene: TRBJ1-2
CDR3 DNA: TGTGCCACCAGCAGAGGGGCCCAGGGCTACTATGGCTACACCTTC
CDR3 protein: CATSRGAQGYYGYTF

D gene: -
clone size: -
V gene: TRBV9
J gene: TRBJ1-1
CDR3 DNA: TGTGCCAGCAGCGTAGCGGGTAGCACTGAAGCTTTCTTT
CDR3 protein: CASSVAGSTEAFF

D gene: -
clone size: -
V gene: TRBV7-9
J gene: TRBJ1-1
CDR3 DNA: TGTGCCAGCAGCTCGGCCGACAGGAACACTGAAGCTTTCTTT
CDR3 protein: CASSSADRNTEAFF

D gene: -
clone size: -
V gene: TRBV28
J gene: TRBJ1-1
CDR3 DNA: TGTGCCAGCAGACCAAGTTTTACAGTGAACACTGAAGCTTTCTTT
CDR3 protein: CASRPSFTVNTEAFF

D gene: -
clone size: -
V gene: TRBV28
J gene: TRBJ1-1
CDR3 DNA: TGTGCCAGCAGTCGTGGACTTTACACTGAAGCTTTCTTT
CDR3 protein: CASSRGLYTEAFF

D gene: -
clone size: -
V gene: TRBV20-1
J gene: TRBJ1-1
CDR3 DNA: TGCAGCGGAGGAGGGAACACTGAAGCTTTCTTT
CDR3 protein: CSGGGNTEAFF

D gene: -
clone size: -
V gene: TRBV2
J gene: TRBJ2-7
CDR3 DNA: TGTGCCAGCAGTGTATCCTACGAGCAGTACTTC
CDR3 protein: CASSVSYEQYF

D gene: -
clone size: -
V gene: TRBV9
J gene: TRBJ2-7
CDR3 DNA: TGTGCCAGCAGCGTAGACGAAGGGAGCTCCTACGAGCAGTACTTC
CDR3 protein: CASSVDEGSSYEQYF

D gene: TRBD2
clone size: -
V gene: TRBV7-9
J gene: TRBJ2-3
CDR3 DNA: TGTGCCAGCAGACTCCTAGCGGGAGGAGTGAGCACAGATACGCAGTATTTT
CDR3 protein: CASRLLAGGVSTDTQYF

D gene: TRBD2
clone size: few
V gene: TRBV4-2
J gene: TRBJ2-7
CDR3 DNA: TGTGCCAGCAGCCAACCGGCGGGGGGGGCCTACGAGCAGTACTTC
CDR3 protein: CASSQPAGGAYEQYF

D gene: TRBD2
clone size: -
V gene: TRBV7-2
J gene: TRBJ2-7
CDR3 DNA: TGTGCCAGCAGCGTCCGAGGGGAGGGATCCTACGAGCAGTACTTC
CDR3 protein: CASSVRGEGSYEQYF

D gene: TRBD1
clone size: few
V gene: TRBV7-3
J gene: TRBJ1-1
CDR3 DNA: TGTGCCAGCAGCCCCACGGGACAGAAGGAGACTGAAGCTTTCTTT
CDR3 protein: CASSPTGQKETEAFF